This section outlines one T cell receptor beta chain sequence together with its context. In the original workflow: Quantification of nucleated cells was approximated via reference gene primer amplification. The method was immunoSEQ multiplex PCR; TCRdb's version includes in-frame clones alone and lacks a portion of them. The V and J calls and clone size come from that table; D and trimming were worked out from the DNA. The table records under 75,000 clones, more than 75% of them present only once. The sample comes from a study of blood T cell repertoires in COVID-19. Study-level background: Collection of acute and convalescent COVID-19 samples took place in the United States, Italy and Spain.

The clonotype originates from a woman aged 18-29 years with acute or convalescent COVID-19. What was sequenced was peripheral blood.

The CDR3: CASSRTSGRALEQYF. As DNA, the CDR3 is TGTGCCAGCAGCCGGACTAGCGGGAGGGCCTTAGAGCAGTACTTC. The rearrangement uses TRBV9 and TRBJ2-7, with TRBD2 matching over 15 bases. Unmatched junction bases numbered 6, after V lost 4 bases and J lost 7 bases. The CDR3 contains 15 residues. Germline V gene sequence: CDR1 SGDLS, CDR2 YYNGEE. The entire variable domain, with the rest obtained from reference TRBV9 and TRBJ2-7, is as follows: DSGVTQTPKHLITATGQRVTLRCSPRSGDLSVYWYQQSLDQGLQFLIQYYNGEERAKGNILERFSAQQFPDLHSELNLSSLELGDSALYFCASSRTSGRALEQYFGPGTRLTVT.